This entry is about one T cell receptor beta chain. Its antigen is currently not known. Base-call qualities are not available, and no considerably larger clone is one nucleotide away. This record comes from a study of blood T cell repertoires in COVID-19 (dated by TCRdb to about 2020). A note on the overall study: The collaborator samples originated in the United States, Italy and Spain and spanned the acute and convalescent phases of COVID-19. The prospective study material was composed of cDNA or gDNA derived from T cells, B-cell-depleted T cells, or PBMCs. The dataset comprised deeply sampled blood TCRbeta repertoires from subjects exposed to, actively infected with, or recovered from COVID-19. The repertoires were released in a freely available public database intended as a resource for research on the immune response to SARS-CoV-2. The samples were drawn from two sources: the first 160 participants of the ongoing ImmuneRACE study, and approximately 1,300 subjects contributed by 6 global collaborators. The sample metadata nearly always contained a de-identified subject ID, COVID-19 status, age in years and sex. Where available, HLA class I and class II types were taken from metadata supplied by the sample provider and were not determined by assay-based typing.

TCRbeta CDR3 regions were amplified from genomic DNA using the immunoSEQ Assay, a bias-controlled multiplex PCR. The authors processed their data as follows. Within the assay, amplification of reference gene primers was used to estimate how many nucleated cells each sample contained. To quantify the absolute abundance of each unique TCRbeta CDR3 rearrangement, sequence reads were collapsed and filtered. For each sample, productive Simpson clonality was calculated as the square root of Simpson's diversity index across productive rearrangements. The table comes from immuneACCESS by way of TCRdb, which keeps in-frame sequences with V and J called. Part of the clones is missing from these tables; in studies checked, under half for an unresolved V gene and the rest for unknown reasons. V and J calls and clone size follow that table, whereas D and trimming were derived from the DNA. In this sample the table shows roughly 70,000 clones, 89% of which occur a single time. The top ten constitute roughly 5% of the sample.

Collaborating institutions collected whole blood in K2EDTA tubes following their own protocols. For TCRbeta analysis, collaborator samples were shipped as frozen whole blood, as isolated PBMCs, or as DNA extracted from either sample type. What the research found in general, with its limitations: Clinical and demographic metadata were provided uncurated, with the amount varying by source and participant.

This TCR was sampled from a woman between 50 and 59 years old with active COVID-19. The material sequenced was peripheral blood.

At the DNA level, the sequence is TGTGCCAGCCGGACAGTCCTTGAAGCTTTCTTT. Translation gives CASRTVLEAFF. The chain employs TRBV28 and TRBJ1-1; the D gene is perhaps TRBD1, from 6 matching bases. At the junction V is shortened by 8 bases and J by 7 bases, with 11 bases in between. Measured from the cysteine to the phenylalanine, the CDR3 is 11 residues long. Only the CDR3 region is kept as DNA, spanning 33 bases read in frame from base 1. CDR1 and CDR2 are drawn from the germline V gene: MDHEN, SYDVKM.